This TCR beta chain was sequenced during a study of T cells in Graves' hyperthyroidism and ophthalmopathy. The CDR3 totals 14 residues. Germline V lookup: CDR1 LNHDA, CDR2 SQIVND (reference sequence). V was clipped by 4 bases and J by 4 bases; unmatched bases: 5. Using RNA transcripts as the source, TCR beta CDR3 regions were amplified. The study used the HTBI primer set for a first-round RT-PCR of the TCR CDR3. Each CDR3 protein gets one entry after TCRdb re-called the multiplex PCR reads with MiXCR. The repertoire holds roughly 510,000 distinct CDR3 sequences, with less than 25% as singletons. At least ten counts were recorded for this clonotype.

The TCR sequence derives from a man between 18 and 29 years old with Graves' hyperthyroidism. The chain has TRBV19 and TRBJ1-1; 8 nucleotides agree with TRBD1. The sequenced sample consisted of blood. CDR3 loop: CASSTGQGITEAFF. Written as DNA, the CDR3 is TGTGCCAGTAGTACCGGACAGGGAATCACTGAAGCTTTCTTT.